Listed below are T cell receptor beta chains from one sample, sequenced in a study of T cells in Graves' hyperthyroidism and ophthalmopathy. TCRdb ran MiXCR on the multiplex PCR reads and lists one entry per CDR3 protein. The sample records about 610,000 distinct CDR3 sequences, around 45% being singletons. The sequencing sample was made of peripheral blood or thyroid tissue (not recorded which). The receptors originated from a woman aged 18-30 years with Graves' hyperthyroidism. Both conserved end residues are trimmed from each CDR3.

cdr3_aa v_call
ASSMMVEQPQH TRBV19
SLEASGKYEQY TRBV29-1
ASSRLGTPGANVLT TRBV4-3
ASSSPMEEKLF TRBV27
ATSEPGQGKTGELF TRBV24-1
SGLAYPQETQY TRBV20-1
ASRWDRVNSPLH TRBV2
SARDSGRTVETQY TRBV20-1
AIRRGTGGSGEQY TRBV10-3
ASSPATSRAGEPQY TRBV7-9
ASRLSGTAVSGNTIY TRBV12-3/TRBV12-4
AISAAGQGQETQY TRBV10-3
SAISGRVMYEQY TRBV20-1
SAPGTSGREQY TRBV20-1
ASSPAGTGGRRINTNYGYT TRBV19
ASSPRVRNEKLF TRBV14